This T cell receptor beta chain was obtained from a study of identical twins. TCRdb analysed the 5' RACE reads with MiXCR anew, one entry per CDR3 protein. The sample holds roughly 250,000 distinct CDR3 sequences, more than 12% seen once. After removal of 5 bases from V and 4 bases from J, the junction contained 8 bases not matched to a gene. From germline, CDR1 is SGHAT and CDR2 FQNNGV. CDR3 size: 14 residues. This receptor was identified in a woman under 30 in good health. The chain uses TRBV11-2 and TRBJ2-7, with 7 positions matching TRBD1. The sample consisted of memory (CD45RO+) T cells sorted from blood. CDR3 region: CASSQDRVRYEQYF. The CDR3 DNA reads as TGTGCCAGCAGCCAAGACAGGGTCAGATACGAGCAGTACTTC.